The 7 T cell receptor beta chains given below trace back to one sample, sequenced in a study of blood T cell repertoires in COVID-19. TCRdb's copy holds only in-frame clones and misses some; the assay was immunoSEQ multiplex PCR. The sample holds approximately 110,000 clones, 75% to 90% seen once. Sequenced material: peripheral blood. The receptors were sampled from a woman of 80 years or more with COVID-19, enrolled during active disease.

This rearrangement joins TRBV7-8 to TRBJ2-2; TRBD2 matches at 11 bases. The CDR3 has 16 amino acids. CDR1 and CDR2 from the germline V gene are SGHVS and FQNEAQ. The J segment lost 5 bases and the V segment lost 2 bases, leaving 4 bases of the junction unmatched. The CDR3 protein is CASSLLGLAVTGELFF. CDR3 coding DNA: TGTGCCAGCAGCTTATTGGGACTAGCGGTAACCGGGGAGCTGTTTTTT.

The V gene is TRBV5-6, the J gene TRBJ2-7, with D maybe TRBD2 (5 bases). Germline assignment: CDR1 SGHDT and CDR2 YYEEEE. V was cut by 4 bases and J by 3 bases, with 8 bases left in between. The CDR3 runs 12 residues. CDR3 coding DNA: TGTGCCAGCAGCGACTACAACTACGAGCAGTACTTC. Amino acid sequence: CASSDYNYEQYF.

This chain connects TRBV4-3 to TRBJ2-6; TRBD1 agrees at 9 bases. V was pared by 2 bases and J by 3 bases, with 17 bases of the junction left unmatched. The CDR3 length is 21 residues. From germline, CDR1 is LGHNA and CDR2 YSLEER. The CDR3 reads CASSQSAAGTGLLGGANVLTF. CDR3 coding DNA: TGCGCCAGCAGCCAAAGTGCTGCTGGGACAGGGCTACTAGGTGGGGCCAACGTCCTGACTTTC.

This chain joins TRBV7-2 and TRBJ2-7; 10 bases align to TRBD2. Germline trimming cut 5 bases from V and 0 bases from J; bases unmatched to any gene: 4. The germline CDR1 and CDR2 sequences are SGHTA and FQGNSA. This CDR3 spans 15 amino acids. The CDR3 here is CASSHASGSSYEQYF. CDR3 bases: TGTGCCAGCAGCCATGCTAGCGGGAGCTCCTACGAGCAGTACTTC.

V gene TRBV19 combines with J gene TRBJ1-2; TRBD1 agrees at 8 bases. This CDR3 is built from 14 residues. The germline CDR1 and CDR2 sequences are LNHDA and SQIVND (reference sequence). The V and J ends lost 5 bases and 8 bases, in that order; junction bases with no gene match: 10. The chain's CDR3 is CASSVTGDPYGYTF. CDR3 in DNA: TGTGCCAGTAGTGTGACAGGGGACCCTTACGGCTACACCTTC.

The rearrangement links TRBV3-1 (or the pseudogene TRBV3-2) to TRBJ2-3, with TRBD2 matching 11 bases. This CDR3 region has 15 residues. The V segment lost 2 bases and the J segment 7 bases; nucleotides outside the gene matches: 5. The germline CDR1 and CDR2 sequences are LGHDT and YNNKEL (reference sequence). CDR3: CASSQLVAGGYTQYF. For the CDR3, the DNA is TGTGCCAGCAGCCAACTCGTAGCGGGAGGGTATACGCAGTATTTT.

The CDR3 sequence: CASTRGVTEKLFF. The CDR3 region has the DNA TGTGCCAGCACCCGGGGGGTGACTGAAAAACTGTTTTTT. The chain is built from TRBV6-5 and TRBJ1-4; D may be TRBD1 (5 bases). CDR3 length: 13 amino acids. Per germline, CDR1 MNHEY and CDR2 SVGAGI. Trimming removed 7 bases at V and 7 bases at J, with 13 bases between.